Below, 15 T cell receptor beta chains from the same sample are listed, as sequenced in a study of identical twins. One entry per CDR3 protein, called by TCRdb with MiXCR from the 5' RACE reads. The sample consists of a few hundred thousand distinct CDR3 sequences, about 13% of them appearing once. The same sample was also studied in work on yellow fever vaccine responses in identical twins.

The specimen sequenced was memory (CD45RO+) T cells sorted from blood. The receptor set was obtained from a woman under 30 in good health.

This clonotype was recorded a few times. V usage is TRBV3-1 and J usage is TRBJ1-1; TRBD1 aligns across 7 bases. V lost 3 bases, J lost 5 bases, and 3 bases stayed unmatched. The germline CDR1 and CDR2 sequences are LGHDT and YNNKEL (reference sequence). The CDR3 spans 13 residues. This CDR3 reads CASSQTGRTEAFF. CDR3 bases: TGTGCCAGCAGCCAGACAGGGCGAACTGAAGCTTTCTTT.

The V and J genes are TRBV3-1 and TRBJ2-6; possible D gene TRBD1, 5 bases. The V gene's germline CDR1 is LGHDT and CDR2 YNNKEL (reference sequence). Between the trimmed V and J ends, which lost 0 bases and 3 bases, there was a span of 15 bases. This CDR3 has 18 amino acids. The CDR3 sequence is CASSQDRGRAHGANVLTF. CDR3 coding DNA: TGTGCCAGCAGCCAAGATAGGGGCCGGGCGCATGGGGCCAACGTCCTGACTTTC.

This chain's CDR3 is CSAHINGYTF. Written as DNA, the CDR3 is TGCAGTGCCCACATTAATGGCTACACCTTC. This rearrangement joins TRBV20-1 to TRBJ1-2; the D is unclear. Trimming took off 6 bases at V and 6 bases at J, with 8 bases between the two ends. The length of the CDR3 is 10 residues. Germline V CDR1 and CDR2: DFQATT, SNEGSKA (reference sequence).

This rearrangement joins TRBV20-1 to TRBJ2-5; 8 bases fit TRBD1. CDR1 and CDR2 from the germline V gene are DFQATT and SNEGSKA (reference sequence). The CDR3 runs 15 residues. V gave up 5 bases and J gave up 4 bases; unmatched junction bases: 12. CDR3 bases: TGCAGTGCTTTCCCCGCCCGACAGGGGATAGAGACCCAGTACTTC. Protein sequence: CSAFPARQGIETQYF.

This clonotype has just a few counts. CDR3 sequence: CSASTAGDFYEQYF. In nucleotides, the CDR3 is TGCAGTGCCAGTACAGCGGGGGACTTCTACGAGCAGTACTTC. This chain uses TRBV20-1 with TRBJ2-7; 8 positions agree with TRBD2. Germline V CDR1 and CDR2: DFQATT, SNEGSKA (reference sequence). This CDR3 comprises 14 residues. V was clipped by 6 bases and J by 3 bases; unmatched bases: 10.

The gene calls are TRBV15 and TRBJ2-1, with 13 bases identical to TRBD2. CDR3 length: 18 amino acids. Germline CDR1 LNHNV, CDR2 YYDKDF (reference sequence). V gave up 1 base and J gave up 4 bases; unmatched junction bases: 7. The CDR3 DNA reads as TGTGCCACCAGCAGAGTTAAAGGACTAGCGGGGGTATACAATGAGCAGTTCTTC. Its translation is CATSRVKGLAGVYNEQFF.

This clonotype was observed many times. V usage is TRBV20-1 and J usage is TRBJ2-2; unclear D gene. Trimming shortened V by 6 bases and J by 0 bases, and 8 bases separated the two germline ends. This CDR3 has 13 amino acids. The V gene's germline CDR1 is DFQATT and CDR2 SNEGSKA (reference sequence). The CDR3 protein is CSAKPTNTGELFF. Written as DNA, the CDR3 is TGCAGTGCGAAGCCTACGAACACCGGGGAGCTGTTTTTT.

This clonotype was seen more than once but under ten times. The CDR3 here is CASSFYGGGSTDTQYF. DNA for the CDR3: TGTGCCAGCAGCTTCTACGGCGGGGGGAGCACAGATACGCAGTATTTT. This chain connects TRBV7-9 to TRBJ2-3, with 8 positions matching TRBD2. J lost 0 bases, V lost 3 bases, and 5 bases had no gene match. Germline assignment: CDR1 SEHNR and CDR2 FQNEAQ (reference sequence). The CDR3 runs to 16 residues.

The chain joins TRBV3-1 to TRBJ1-5; maybe TRBD1 (6 bases). CDR3 length: 15 amino acids. The germline gives CDR1 LGHDT, CDR2 YNNKEL (reference sequence). V lost 4 bases and J lost 4, with 14 bases in between. The CDR3 nucleotides read TGTGCCAGCAGCCGTCGGACAGACGGGAATCAGCCCCAGCATTTT. Its protein product is CASSRRTDGNQPQHF.

This clonotype came up many times. This sequence joins TRBV5-1 and TRBJ2-5; possible D gene TRBD1, 6 bases. The CDR3 loop spans 16 amino acids. Trimming stripped 0 bases from V and 2 bases from J, with 14 bases between. From germline, CDR1 is SGHRS and CDR2 YFSETQ. The CDR3 sequence: CASSLGAGVGQETQYF. The CDR3 coding sequence is TGCGCCAGCAGCTTGGGGGCAGGGGTCGGACAAGAGACCCAGTACTTC.

The J gene is TRBJ2-2, the V gene TRBV5-5; 9 bases map to TRBD1. The trim removed 3 bases at V and 6 bases at J, leaving 6 bases unmatched. CDR1 and CDR2 (germline): SGHKS, YYEKEE (reference sequence). The CDR3 covers 15 residues. In DNA, the CDR3 is TGTGCCAGCAGCTACCGGACAGGGGAGCCCGGGGAGCTGTTTTTT. Translated, it gives CASSYRTGEPGELFF.

This clonotype came up a few times. V usage is TRBV5-5 and J usage is TRBJ2-3; TRBD2 agrees at 7 bases. Germline loops: CDR1 SGHKS, CDR2 YYEKEE (reference sequence). V gave up 3 bases and J gave up 3 bases; unmatched junction bases: 10. The CDR3 is 16 amino acids. CDR3 DNA sequence: TGTGCCAGCAGCTCCGGGGGTTGGCGGGGGACAGATACGCAGTATTTT. This gives the protein CASSSGGWRGTDTQYF.

A few counts support this clonotype. The V call is TRBV28, the J call TRBJ2-1; a possible D gene is TRBD1 (6 bases). The CDR3 length is 16 residues. The germline V and J ends were trimmed by 5 bases and 2 bases, with 16 bases remaining between them. Germline assignment: CDR1 MDHEN and CDR2 SYDVKM. CDR3 nucleotide sequence: TGTGCCAGCAGTCCATTTCGCCGACAGGCCTACAATGAGCAGTTCTTC. Protein sequence: CASSPFRRQAYNEQFF.

The rearrangement uses TRBV7-3 and TRBJ2-1; D is unclear. Germline V CDR1 and CDR2: SGHTA, FQGTGA. CDR3 size: 14 residues. Trimming pared 5 bases from V and 9 bases from J, leaving 17 bases between. The CDR3: CASSPSDPRGEQFF. The CDR3 DNA reads TGTGCCAGCAGCCCCTCGGACCCGCGAGGTGAGCAGTTCTTC.

The CDR3 nucleotides are TGTGCCAGCAGACAGCTAAACTATGGCTACACCTTC. Residues: CASRQLNYGYTF. The chain has TRBV6-6 and TRBJ1-2; D uncertain. With 6 bases removed from V and 2 bases from J, the gap between germline ends came to 7 bases. There are 12 residues in the CDR3. Per the germline V gene, CDR1 is MNHNY and CDR2 is SVGAGI (reference sequence).